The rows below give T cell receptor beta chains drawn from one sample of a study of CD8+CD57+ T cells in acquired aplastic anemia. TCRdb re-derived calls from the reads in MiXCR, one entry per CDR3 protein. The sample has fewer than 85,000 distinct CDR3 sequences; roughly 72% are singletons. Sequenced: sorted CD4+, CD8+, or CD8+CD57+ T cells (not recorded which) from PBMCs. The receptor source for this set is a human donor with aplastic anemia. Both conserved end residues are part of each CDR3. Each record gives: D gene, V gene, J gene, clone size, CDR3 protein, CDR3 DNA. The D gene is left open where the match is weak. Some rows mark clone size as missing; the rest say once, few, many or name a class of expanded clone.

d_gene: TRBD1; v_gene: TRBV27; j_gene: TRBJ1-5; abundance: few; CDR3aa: CASRLRGPNQPQHF; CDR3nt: TGTGCCAGCAGGCTGAGGGGGCCTAATCAGCCCCAGCATTTT
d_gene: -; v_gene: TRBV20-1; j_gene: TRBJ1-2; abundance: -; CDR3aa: CSARELPGFYGYTF; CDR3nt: TGCAGTGCTAGAGAACTCCCAGGATTCTATGGCTACACCTTC
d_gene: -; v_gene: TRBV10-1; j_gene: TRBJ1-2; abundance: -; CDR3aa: CASIGWQGNGYTF; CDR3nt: TGCGCCAGCATAGGCTGGCAGGGAAATGGCTACACCTTC
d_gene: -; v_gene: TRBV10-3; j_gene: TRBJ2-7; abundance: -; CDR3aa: CAIKDSLSYEQYF; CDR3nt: TGTGCCATCAAAGACAGCCTTTCTTACGAGCAGTACTTC
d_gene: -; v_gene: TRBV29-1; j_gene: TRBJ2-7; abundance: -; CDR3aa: CSVDVESSYEQYF; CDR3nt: TGCAGCGTTGACGTGGAAAGCTCCTACGAGCAGTACTTC
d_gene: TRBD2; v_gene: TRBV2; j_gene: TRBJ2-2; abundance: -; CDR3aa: CASERLAGPTGELFF; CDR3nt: TGTGCCAGCGAGCGGCTAGCGGGGCCCACCGGGGAGCTGTTTTTT
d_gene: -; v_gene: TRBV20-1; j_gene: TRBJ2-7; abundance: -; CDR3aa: CSARSGLSYEQYF; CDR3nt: TGCAGTGCTAGAAGCGGACTCTCCTACGAGCAGTACTTC
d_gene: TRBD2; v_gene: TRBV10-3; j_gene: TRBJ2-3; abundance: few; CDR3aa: CAHSGGITDTQYF; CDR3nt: TGTGCCCACAGCGGGGGAATTACAGATACGCAGTATTTT
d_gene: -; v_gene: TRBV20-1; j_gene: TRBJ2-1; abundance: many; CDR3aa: CSAPLGFF; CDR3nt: TGCAGTGCTCCGTTGGGGTTCTTC
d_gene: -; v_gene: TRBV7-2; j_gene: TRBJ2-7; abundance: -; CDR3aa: CASSLGSGFSYEQYF; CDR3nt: TGTGCCAGCAGCTTGGGGAGCGGGTTCTCCTACGAGCAGTACTTC